The text below deals with one T cell receptor beta chain. Antigen specificity is unknown. Germline assignment: CDR1 DFQATT and CDR2 SNEGSKA (reference sequence). Trimming at V came to 5 bases and at J to 12 bases, leaving 7 bases not matched to a gene. The CDR3 has 11 residues. This sample is drawn from a study of Graves' ophthalmopathy and Graves' hyperthyroidism. Study results and limitations: The majority of expanded thyroid clonotypes above 0.001 frequency also occurred in blood.

Amplified TCR beta CDR3 regions were obtained using RNA transcripts as template. Scientists carried out first-round RT-PCR using HTBI primers and then a second-round multiplex PCR. TCRdb called the multiplex PCR reads again in MiXCR, with one record for every CDR3 protein. The sample includes around 1,000,000 distinct CDR3 sequences, about two fifths of them seen just once. Source material: peripheral blood or thyroid tissue (not recorded which). This clonotype was obtained from an adult man with Graves' hyperthyroidism. This chain uses TRBV20-1 with TRBJ1-5; 7 positions agree with TRBD1. CDR3 bases: TGCAGTGCTCCTGACAGGGTGCGCCAGCATTTT. Its translation is CSAPDRVRQHF.